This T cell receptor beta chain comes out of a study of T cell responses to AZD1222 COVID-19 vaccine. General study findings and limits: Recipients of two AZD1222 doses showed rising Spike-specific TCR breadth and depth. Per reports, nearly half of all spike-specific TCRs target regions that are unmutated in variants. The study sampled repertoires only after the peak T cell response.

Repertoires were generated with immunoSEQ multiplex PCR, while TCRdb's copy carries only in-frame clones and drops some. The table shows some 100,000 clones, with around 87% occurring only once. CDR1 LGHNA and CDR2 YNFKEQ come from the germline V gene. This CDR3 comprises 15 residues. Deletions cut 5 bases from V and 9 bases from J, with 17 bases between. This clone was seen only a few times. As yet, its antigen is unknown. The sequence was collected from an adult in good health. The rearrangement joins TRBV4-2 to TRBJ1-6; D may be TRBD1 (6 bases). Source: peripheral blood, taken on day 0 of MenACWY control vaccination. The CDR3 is CASSDTGGLGSPLHF. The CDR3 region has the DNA TGTGCCAGCAGCGACACCGGGGGGCTCGGTTCACCCCTCCACTTT.